The next 2 T cell receptor beta chains were all read from a single sample in a study of T cells in Graves' hyperthyroidism and ophthalmopathy. What was amplified from RNA transcripts were TCR beta CDR3 regions. Primed by the HTBI set, a first-round RT-PCR was run on the TCR CDR3. MiXCR was run by TCRdb on the multiplex PCR reads, yielding one entry per CDR3 protein. The data contain 380,000 or so distinct CDR3 sequences, around an eighth of them seen just once; the ten biggest clones take up roughly 20%. Sequenced: blood. Every receptor here comes from a man in his thirties or forties with Graves' hyperthyroidism that later progressed to Graves' ophthalmopathy.

This clonotype was seen a handful of times. The chain joins TRBV6-1 to TRBJ1-6, with D possibly being TRBD1 (5 bases). The CDR3 runs to 14 residues. V was shortened by 6 bases and J by 9 bases, with 15 bases between the two germline ends. In germline, CDR1 is MNHNS, CDR2 SASEGT. CDR3 loop: CASRVPGRGSPLHF. CDR3 nucleotides: TGTGCCAGCAGGGTCCCGGGACGGGGTTCACCCCTCCACTTT.

This clonotype was detected many times. This chain connects TRBV6-1 to TRBJ2-2; 8 positions agree with TRBD1. The CDR3 is 13 amino acids. Germline V gene sequence: CDR1 MNHNS, CDR2 SASEGT. The V and J ends lost 6 bases and 5 bases, in that order; junction bases with no gene match: 2. This CDR3 is CASRQGVTGELFF. The CDR3 DNA reads as TGTGCCAGCAGACAGGGGGTGACCGGGGAGCTGTTTTTT.